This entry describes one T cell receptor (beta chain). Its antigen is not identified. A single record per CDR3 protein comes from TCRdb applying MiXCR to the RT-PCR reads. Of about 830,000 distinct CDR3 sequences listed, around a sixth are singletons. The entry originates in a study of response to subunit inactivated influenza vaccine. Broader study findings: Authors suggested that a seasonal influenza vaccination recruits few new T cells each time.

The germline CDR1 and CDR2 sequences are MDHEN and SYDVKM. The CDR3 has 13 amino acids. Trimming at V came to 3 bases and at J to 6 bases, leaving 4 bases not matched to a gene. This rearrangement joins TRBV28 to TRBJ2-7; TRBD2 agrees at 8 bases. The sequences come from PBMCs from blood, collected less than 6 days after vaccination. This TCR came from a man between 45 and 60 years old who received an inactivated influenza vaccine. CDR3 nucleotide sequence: TGTGCCAGCAGTTTCCTCCGGGGGGGCGAGCAGTACTTC. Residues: CASSFLRGGEQYF.